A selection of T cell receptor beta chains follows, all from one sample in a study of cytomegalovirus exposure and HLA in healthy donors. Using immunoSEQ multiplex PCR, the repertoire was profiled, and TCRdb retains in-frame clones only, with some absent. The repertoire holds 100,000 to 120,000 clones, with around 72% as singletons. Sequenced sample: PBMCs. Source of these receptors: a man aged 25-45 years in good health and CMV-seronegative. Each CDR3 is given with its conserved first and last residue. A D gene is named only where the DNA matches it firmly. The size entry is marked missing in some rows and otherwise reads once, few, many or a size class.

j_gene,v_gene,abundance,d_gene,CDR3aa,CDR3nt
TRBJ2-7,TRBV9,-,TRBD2,CASSVESGGFWEQYF,TGTGCCAGCAGCGTAGAGAGCGGGGGGTTTTGGGAGCAGTACTTC
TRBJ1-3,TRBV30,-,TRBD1,CAWGTGGAMVGNTIYF,TGTGCCTGGGGGACAGGGGGCGCAATGGTAGGAAACACCATATATTTT
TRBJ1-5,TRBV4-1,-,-,CASSHRKGEPQHF,TGCGCCAGCAGCCACCGAAAAGGGGAGCCCCAGCATTTT
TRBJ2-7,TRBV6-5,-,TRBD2,CASSYSRLAENEQYF,TGTGCCAGCAGTTACTCGAGGCTAGCGGAGAACGAGCAGTACTTC
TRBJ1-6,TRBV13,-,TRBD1,CASSLGTGQGTNSPLHF,TGTGCCAGCAGCTTAGGTACCGGACAGGGGACTAATTCACCCCTCCACTTT
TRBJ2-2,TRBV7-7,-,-,CASSLAGGNTGELFF,TGTGCCAGCAGCTTAGCGGGGGGAAACACCGGGGAGCTGTTTTTT
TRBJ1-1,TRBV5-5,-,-,CASSLYTEAFF,TGTGCCAGCAGCTTGTATACTGAAGCTTTCTTT
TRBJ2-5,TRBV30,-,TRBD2,CAWSVQAGPRGETQYF,TGTGCCTGGAGTGTACAAGCGGGGCCGCGGGGGGAGACCCAGTACTTC
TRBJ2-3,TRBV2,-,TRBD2,CASSLRASGGDTQYF,TGTGCCAGCAGCCTCCGGGCCTCGGGGGGGGATACGCAGTATTTT
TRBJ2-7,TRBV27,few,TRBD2,CASRPPGLAPYEQYF,TGTGCCAGCAGACCGCCGGGACTAGCGCCCTACGAGCAGTACTTC
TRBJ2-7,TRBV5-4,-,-,CASSLRGYEQYF,TGTGCCAGCAGCTTGCGCGGGTACGAGCAGTACTTC
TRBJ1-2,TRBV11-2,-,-,CASSFPGQIYGYTF,TGTGCCAGCAGCTTTCCGGGACAAATATATGGCTACACCTTC
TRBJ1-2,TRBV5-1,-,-,CASSFQGSGYTF,TGCGCCAGCAGCTTCCAGGGGTCCGGCTACACCTTC
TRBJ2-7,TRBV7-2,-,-,CASSQQGTAYEQYF,TGTGCCAGCAGCCAGCAGGGTACCGCCTACGAGCAGTACTTC
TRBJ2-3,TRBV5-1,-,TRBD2,CASSLVAGDTDTQYF,TGCGCCAGCAGCTTGGTTGCGGGGGACACAGATACGCAGTATTTT
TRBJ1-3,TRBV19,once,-,CASTLKGGNSGNTIYF,TGTGCCAGTACCCTGAAGGGGGGGAACTCTGGAAACACCATATATTTT
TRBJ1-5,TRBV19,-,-,CASSIRDYNQPQHF,TGTGCCAGTAGTATCCGGGACTACAATCAGCCCCAGCATTTT
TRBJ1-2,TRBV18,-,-,CASSSGTVANYGYTF,TGTGCCAGCTCTTCAGGAACGGTAGCTAACTATGGCTACACCTTC
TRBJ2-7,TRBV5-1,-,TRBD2,CASSLKAGGPGEQYF,TGCGCCAGCAGCTTGAAAGCGGGAGGGCCGGGTGAGCAGTACTTC
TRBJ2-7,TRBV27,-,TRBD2,CASSFTGERGEQYF,TGTGCCAGCAGTTTTACGGGGGAGCGGGGCGAGCAGTACTTC
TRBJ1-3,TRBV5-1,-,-,CASSLAPGVSTGNTIYF,TGCGCCAGCAGCTTGGCTCCGGGGGTTAGCACTGGAAACACCATATATTTT
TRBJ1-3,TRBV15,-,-,CATAARINSGNTIYF,TGTGCCACCGCGGCGCGGATTAACTCTGGAAACACCATATATTTT
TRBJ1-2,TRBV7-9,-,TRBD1,CASSLLGTGDGYTF,TGTGCCAGCAGCTTATTGGGGACAGGGGATGGCTACACCTTC
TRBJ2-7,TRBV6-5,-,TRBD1,CASSYSGHDRGYEQYF,TGTGCCAGCAGTTACTCGGGGCATGACAGGGGCTACGAGCAGTACTTC
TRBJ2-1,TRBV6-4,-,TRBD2,CASSQEDERGHEQFF,TGTGCCAGCAGCCAGGAGGATGAGCGGGGGCATGAGCAGTTCTTC
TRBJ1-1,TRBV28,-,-,CASSLSQGVPFF,TGTGCCAGCAGTTTATCTCAGGGTGTACCTTTCTTT